This T cell receptor (beta chain) comes out of a study of beta chain features in type 1 diabetes. The study reverse transcribed the entire isolated RNA, so it sequenced expressed TCRB transcripts. Clones were sequenced by immunoSEQ multiplex PCR, and TCRdb holds only the in-frame ones, with some missing. The sample carries roughly 610,000 clones, roughly 16% recorded once. The V end lost 3 bases, the J end lost 3 bases, and 12 bases lay between the germline ends. The length of the CDR3 is 16 residues. Germline CDR1 and CDR2: KGHSH and LQKENI. Study conclusions and caveats: People with Type 1 diabetes carried modestly yet significantly shorter TCRB CDR3s in all four CD4+ subsets. For patients, the naive, central memory and Treg TCRB repertoires appeared more alike than for healthy donors.

Every donor provided one heparinised blood draw, which averaged approximately 100 mL. As regards this clone: Its matching antigen is unknown. Other nucleotide sequences from this sample produce the same CDR3.

The specimen sequenced was naive CD4+ T cells from blood. The sequence derives from a man younger than 35 in good health. This chain links TRBV18 with TRBJ2-6, with a possible D match to TRBD1 (5 bases). CDR3: CASSPQGASGANVLTF. In nucleotides, the CDR3 is TGTGCCAGCTCACCTCAAGGGGCAAGTGGGGCCAACGTCCTGACTTTC. The full variable domain, its missing parts supplied by reference TRBV18 and TRBJ2-6, is NAGVMQNPRHLVRRRGQEARLRCSPMKGHSHVYWYRQLPEEGLKFMVYLQKENIIDESGMPKERFSAEFPKEGPSILRIQQVVRGDSAAYFCASSPQGASGANVLTFGAGSRLTVL.